The clone carrying this TCR beta chain was detected ten times or more. Antigen unknown. Attachment of unique molecular identifiers to individual cDNA molecules was performed in the library. TCRdb used MiXCR to reprocess the RACE reads, holding one entry per CDR3 protein. The sample holds about 54,000 distinct CDR3 sequences, about a tenth seen once. The germline V and J ends were trimmed by 4 bases and 6 bases, with 10 bases remaining between them. This CDR3 region has 13 residues. Germline CDR1 and CDR2: LGHNA and YSLEER. This sample was taken from a study of human T cells and chemical hapten exposure. Points from the study as a whole: DPC sensitization did not alter TCRs above 1 in 1000 frequency. Expanded TCR counts at PT1 went up together with patch test score, a positive correlation.

Time point noted: patch test 2, 6 weeks after DPC sensitization. Described treatment: therapeutic diphenylcyclopropenone sensitization with weekly scalp DPC. Sequencing used whole blood, obtained in connection with sensitization to the hapten diphenylcyclopropenone (DPC). The sequence was collected from a woman aged 50 to 60 with alopecia areata. Some clones in this sample may be carry-over from other donors' samples. This chain links TRBV4-3 with TRBJ1-3, with D perhaps TRBD1 (6 bases). The CDR3 loop reads CASSLGGANTIYF. The CDR3 nucleotides read TGCGCCAGCAGCCTAGGGGGAGCAAACACCATATATTTT.